This TCR beta chain is drawn from a study of CD8 T cells in ankylosing spondylitis. Researchers built TCR beta libraries using quantitative 5'-RACE with molecular barcodes. One entry per CDR3 protein results from TCRdb running MiXCR on the 5' RACE reads. The sample comprises 150,000 to 200,000 distinct CDR3 sequences, roughly 34% of which are singletons, and around 6.2% rests with the top ten. Germline values: CDR1 DFQATT, CDR2 SNEGSKA (reference sequence). The CDR3 is 13 residues long. V lost 3 bases and J lost 3, with 11 bases in between. Regarding this clonotype: Antigen specificity is unknown.

The study's findings and limits: Certain motif variants had earlier appeared in reactive arthritis synovial fluid and blood. Researchers reportedly found disease-linked clones significantly enriched in matched ankylosing spondylitis synovial fluid.

This receptor was taken from a male donor with ankylosing spondylitis. Specimen: synovial fluid, either unsorted or a sorted T cell fraction (not recorded which). This chain joins TRBV20-1 and TRBJ1-2; D is unresolved. The CDR3 sequence: CSARSQTYYGYTF. The CDR3 DNA reads TGCAGTGCTAGGAGTCAGACCTACTATGGCTACACCTTC.